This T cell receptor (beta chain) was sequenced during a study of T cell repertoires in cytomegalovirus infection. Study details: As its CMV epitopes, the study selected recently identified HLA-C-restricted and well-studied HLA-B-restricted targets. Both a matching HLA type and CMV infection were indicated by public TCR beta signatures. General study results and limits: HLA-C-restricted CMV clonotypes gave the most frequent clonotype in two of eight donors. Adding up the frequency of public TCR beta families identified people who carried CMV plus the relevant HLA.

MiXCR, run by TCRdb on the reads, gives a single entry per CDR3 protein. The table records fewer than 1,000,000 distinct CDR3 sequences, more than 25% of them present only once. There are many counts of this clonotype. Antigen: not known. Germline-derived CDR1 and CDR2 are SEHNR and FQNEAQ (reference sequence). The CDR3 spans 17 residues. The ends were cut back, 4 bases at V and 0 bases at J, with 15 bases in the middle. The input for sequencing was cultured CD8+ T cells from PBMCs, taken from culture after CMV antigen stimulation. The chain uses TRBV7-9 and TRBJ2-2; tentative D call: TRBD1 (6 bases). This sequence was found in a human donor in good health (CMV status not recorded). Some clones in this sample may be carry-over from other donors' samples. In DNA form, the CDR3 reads TGTGCCAGCAGCTCAACGGATGGACAGTCGAACACCGGGGAGCTGTTTTTT. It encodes CASSSTDGQSNTGELFF.